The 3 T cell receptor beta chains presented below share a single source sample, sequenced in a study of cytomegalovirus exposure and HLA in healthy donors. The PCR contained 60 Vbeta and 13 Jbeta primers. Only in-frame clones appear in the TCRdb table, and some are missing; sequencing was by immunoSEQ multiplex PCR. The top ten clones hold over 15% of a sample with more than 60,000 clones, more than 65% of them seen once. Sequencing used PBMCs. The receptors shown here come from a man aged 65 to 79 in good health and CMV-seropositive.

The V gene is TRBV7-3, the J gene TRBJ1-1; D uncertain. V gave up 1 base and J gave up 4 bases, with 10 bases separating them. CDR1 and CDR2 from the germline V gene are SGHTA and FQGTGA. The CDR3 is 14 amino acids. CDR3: CASSLSGVGTEAFF. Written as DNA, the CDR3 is TGTGCCAGCAGCTTAAGCGGGGTGGGCACTGAAGCTTTCTTT. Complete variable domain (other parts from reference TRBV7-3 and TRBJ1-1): GAGVSQTPSNKVTEKGKYVELRCDPISGHTALYWYRQSLGQGPEFLIYFQGTGAADDSGLPNDRFFAVRPEGSVSTLKIQRTERGDSAVYLCASSLSGVGTEAFFGQGTRLTVV.

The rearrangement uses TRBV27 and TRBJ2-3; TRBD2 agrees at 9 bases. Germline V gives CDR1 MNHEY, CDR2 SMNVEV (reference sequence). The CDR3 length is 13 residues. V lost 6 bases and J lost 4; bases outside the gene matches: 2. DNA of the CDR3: TGTGCCAGCAGATTAGCGGGAGCAGATACGCAGTATTTT. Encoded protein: CASRLAGADTQYF.

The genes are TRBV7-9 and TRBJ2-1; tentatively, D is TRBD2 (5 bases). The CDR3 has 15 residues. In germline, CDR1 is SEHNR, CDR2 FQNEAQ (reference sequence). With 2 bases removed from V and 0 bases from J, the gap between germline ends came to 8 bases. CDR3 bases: TGTGCCAGCAGCTTAATGGGGAGCTCCTACAATGAGCAGTTCTTC. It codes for CASSLMGSSYNEQFF.